This paragraph covers one T cell receptor (beta chain) sequence. The sample belongs to a study of T cells expressing NK-cell markers. Across the whole study: Seropositivity for HCMV was found in most of the eight sequenced donors, with one seronegative.

This CDR3 is 13 amino acids long. In germline, CDR1 is SQVTM, CDR2 ANQGSEA. TCRdb re-called the 5' RACE reads and gives one entry per CDR3 protein, without DNA. The sample features about 550,000 distinct CDR3 sequences, with 3% to 4.5% in its top ten. The chain uses TRBV29-1 and TRBJ1-1; lacking DNA, the TRBD1 call made by TCRdb goes unchecked. Sequencing used blood T cells: a sorted CD56 or NKG2C T cell subset, CD4+ or CD8+ T cells, or bulk PBMC T cells (not recorded which). The sequence was collected from a man younger than 35 in good health. CDR3 region: CSVVKQGNTEAFF. The full variable domain, in which reference TRBV29-1 and TRBJ1-1 provide the parts outside the CDR3, is SAVISQKPSRDICQRGTSLTIQCQVDSQVTMMFWYRQQPGQSLTLIATANQGSEATYESGFVIDKFPISRPNLTFSTLTVSNMSPEDSSIYLCSVVKQGNTEAFFGQGTRLTVV.